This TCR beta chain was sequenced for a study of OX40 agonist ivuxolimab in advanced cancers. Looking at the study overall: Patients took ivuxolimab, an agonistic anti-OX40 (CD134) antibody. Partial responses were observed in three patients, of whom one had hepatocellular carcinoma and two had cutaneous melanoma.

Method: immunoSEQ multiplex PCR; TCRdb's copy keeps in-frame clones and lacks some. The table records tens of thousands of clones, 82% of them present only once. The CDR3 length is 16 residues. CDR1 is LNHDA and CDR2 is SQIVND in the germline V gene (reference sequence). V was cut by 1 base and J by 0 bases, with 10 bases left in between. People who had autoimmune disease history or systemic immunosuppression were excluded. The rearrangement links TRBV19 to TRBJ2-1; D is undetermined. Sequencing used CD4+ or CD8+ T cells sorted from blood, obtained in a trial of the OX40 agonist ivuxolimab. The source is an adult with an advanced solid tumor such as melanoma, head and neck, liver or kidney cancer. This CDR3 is CASSIAGGNSYNEQFF. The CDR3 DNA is TGTGCCAGTAGTATAGCCGGCGGAAACTCCTACAATGAGCAGTTCTTC.